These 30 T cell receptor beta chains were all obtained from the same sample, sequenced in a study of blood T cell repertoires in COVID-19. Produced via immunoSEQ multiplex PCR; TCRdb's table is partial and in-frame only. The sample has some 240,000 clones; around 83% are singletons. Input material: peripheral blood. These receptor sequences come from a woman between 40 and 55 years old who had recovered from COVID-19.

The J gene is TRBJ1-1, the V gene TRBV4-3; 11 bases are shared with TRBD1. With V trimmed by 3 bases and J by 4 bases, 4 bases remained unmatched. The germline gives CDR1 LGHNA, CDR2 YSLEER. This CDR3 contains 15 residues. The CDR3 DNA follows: TGCGCCAGCAGCCAGACCGGGACAGGGGGCACTGAAGCTTTCTTT. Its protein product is CASSQTGTGGTEAFF.

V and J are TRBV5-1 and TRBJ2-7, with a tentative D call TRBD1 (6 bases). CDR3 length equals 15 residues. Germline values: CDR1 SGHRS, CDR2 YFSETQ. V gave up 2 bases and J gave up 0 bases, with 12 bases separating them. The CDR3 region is CASSFGTLPSYEQYF. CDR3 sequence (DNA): TGCGCCAGCAGCTTCGGGACACTACCCTCCTACGAGCAGTACTTC.

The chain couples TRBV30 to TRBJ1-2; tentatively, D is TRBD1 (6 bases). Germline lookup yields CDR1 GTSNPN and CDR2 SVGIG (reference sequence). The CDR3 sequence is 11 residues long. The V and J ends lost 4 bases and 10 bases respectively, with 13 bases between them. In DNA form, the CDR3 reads TGTGCCTGGATGGACAGCCCCGACTACACCTTC. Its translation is CAWMDSPDYTF.

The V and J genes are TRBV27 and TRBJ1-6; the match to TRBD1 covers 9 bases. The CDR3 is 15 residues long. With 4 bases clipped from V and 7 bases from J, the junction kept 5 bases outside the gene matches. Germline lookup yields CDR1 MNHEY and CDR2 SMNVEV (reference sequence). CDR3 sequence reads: CASSSPGQGNSPLHF. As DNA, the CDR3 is TGTGCCAGCAGTTCCCCGGGACAGGGAAATTCACCCCTCCACTTT.

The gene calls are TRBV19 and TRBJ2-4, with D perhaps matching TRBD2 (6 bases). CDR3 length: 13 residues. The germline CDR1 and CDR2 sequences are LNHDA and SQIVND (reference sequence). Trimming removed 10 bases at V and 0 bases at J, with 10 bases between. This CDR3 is CATKGLAKNIQYF. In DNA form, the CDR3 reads TGTGCCACCAAGGGACTAGCCAAAAACATTCAGTACTTC. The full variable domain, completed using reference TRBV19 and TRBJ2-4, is DGGITQSPKYLFRKEGQNVTLSCEQNLNHDAMYWYRQDPGQGLRLIYYSQIVNDFQKGDIAEGYSVSREKKESFPLTVTSAQKNPTAFYLCATKGLAKNIQYFGAGTRLSVL.

The CDR3 sequence is CASGSQGVGRETQYF. The CDR3 DNA is TGTGCCAGCGGCTCACAGGGAGTTGGAAGAGAGACCCAGTACTTC. V usage is TRBV27 and J usage is TRBJ2-5; the D gene is possibly TRBD1 (6 bases). The V gene lost 8 bases and the J gene lost 4 bases, with 20 bases spanning the gap. This CDR3 region has 15 residues. The V gene's germline CDR1 is MNHEY and CDR2 SMNVEV (reference sequence).

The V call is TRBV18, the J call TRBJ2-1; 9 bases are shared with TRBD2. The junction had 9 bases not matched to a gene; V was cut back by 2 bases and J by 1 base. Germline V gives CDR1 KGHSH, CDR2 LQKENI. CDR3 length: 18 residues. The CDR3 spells CASSPYLSSGDSYNEQFF. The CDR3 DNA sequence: TGTGCCAGCTCACCATACCTTTCTAGCGGGGATTCCTACAATGAGCAGTTCTTC.

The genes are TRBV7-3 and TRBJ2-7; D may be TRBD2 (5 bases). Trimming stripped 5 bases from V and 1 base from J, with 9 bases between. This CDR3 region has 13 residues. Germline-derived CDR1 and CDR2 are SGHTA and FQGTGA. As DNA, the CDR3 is TGTGCCAGCAGCGCATCGGGGTCCTACGAGCAGTACTTC. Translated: CASSASGSYEQYF.

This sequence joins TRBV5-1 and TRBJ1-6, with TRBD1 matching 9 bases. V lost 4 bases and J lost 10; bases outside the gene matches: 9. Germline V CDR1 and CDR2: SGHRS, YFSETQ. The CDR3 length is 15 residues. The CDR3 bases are TGCGCCAGCAGCCTTACGGGACAGGGTCGCTCACCCCTCCACTTT. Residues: CASSLTGQGRSPLHF. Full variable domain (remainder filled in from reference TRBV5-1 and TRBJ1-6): KAGVTQTPRYLIKTRGQQVTLSCSPISGHRSVSWYQQTPGQGLQFLFEYFSETQRNKGNFPGRFSGRQFSNSRSEMNVSTLELGDSALYLCASSLTGQGRSPLHFGNGTRLTVT.

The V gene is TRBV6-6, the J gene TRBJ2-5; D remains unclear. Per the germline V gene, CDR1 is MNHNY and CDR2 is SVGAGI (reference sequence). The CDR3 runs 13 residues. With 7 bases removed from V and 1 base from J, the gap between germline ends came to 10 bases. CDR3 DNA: TGTGCCAGCAAGGCCAGACTCCAAGAGACCCAGTACTTC. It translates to CASKARLQETQYF.

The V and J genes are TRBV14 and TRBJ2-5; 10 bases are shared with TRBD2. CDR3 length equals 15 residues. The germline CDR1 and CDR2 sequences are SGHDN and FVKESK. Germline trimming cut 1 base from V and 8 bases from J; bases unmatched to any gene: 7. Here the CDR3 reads CASSQGAGGFETQYF. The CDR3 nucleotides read TGTGCCAGCAGCCAAGGAGCGGGGGGGTTCGAAACCCAGTACTTC. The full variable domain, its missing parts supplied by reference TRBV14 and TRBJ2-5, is EAGVTQFPSHSVIEKGQTVTLRCDPISGHDNLYWYRRVMGKEIKFLLHFVKESKQDESGMPNNRFLAERTGGTYSTLKVQPAELEDSGVYFCASSQGAGGFETQYFGPGTRLLVL.

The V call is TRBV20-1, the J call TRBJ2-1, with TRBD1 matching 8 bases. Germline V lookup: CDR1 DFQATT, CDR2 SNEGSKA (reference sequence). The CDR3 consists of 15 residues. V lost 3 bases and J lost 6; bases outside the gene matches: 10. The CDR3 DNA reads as TGCAGTGCTAGTGCTCCCGACAGGGGAGTCAATGAGCAGTTCTTC. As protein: CSASAPDRGVNEQFF.

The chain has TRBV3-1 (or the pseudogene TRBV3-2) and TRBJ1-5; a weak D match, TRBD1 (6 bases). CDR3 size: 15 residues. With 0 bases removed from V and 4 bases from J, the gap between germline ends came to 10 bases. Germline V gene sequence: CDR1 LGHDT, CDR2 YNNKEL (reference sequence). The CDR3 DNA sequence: TGTGCCAGCAGCCAAGATAACACAGGGAATCAGCCCCAGCATTTT. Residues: CASSQDNTGNQPQHF.

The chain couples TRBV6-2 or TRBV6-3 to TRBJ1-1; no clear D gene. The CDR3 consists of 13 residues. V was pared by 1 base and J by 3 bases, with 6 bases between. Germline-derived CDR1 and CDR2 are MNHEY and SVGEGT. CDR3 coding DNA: TGTGCCAGCAGTTACTTGCCGGACACTGAAGCTTTCTTT. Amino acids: CASSYLPDTEAFF.

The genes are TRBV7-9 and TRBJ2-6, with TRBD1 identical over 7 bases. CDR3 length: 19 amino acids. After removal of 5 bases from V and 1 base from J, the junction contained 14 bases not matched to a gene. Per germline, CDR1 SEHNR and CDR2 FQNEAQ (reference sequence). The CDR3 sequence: CASSRDYHADRSGANVLTF. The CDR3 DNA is TGTGCCAGCAGCAGAGATTATCATGCGGACAGGTCTGGGGCCAACGTCCTGACTTTC.

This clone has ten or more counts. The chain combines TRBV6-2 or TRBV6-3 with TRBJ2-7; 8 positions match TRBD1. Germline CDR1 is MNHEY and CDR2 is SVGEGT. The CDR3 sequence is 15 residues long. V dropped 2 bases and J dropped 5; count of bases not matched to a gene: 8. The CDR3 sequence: CASSYPPDRAHEQYF. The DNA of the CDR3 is TGTGCCAGCAGTTACCCCCCGGACAGGGCCCACGAGCAGTACTTC.

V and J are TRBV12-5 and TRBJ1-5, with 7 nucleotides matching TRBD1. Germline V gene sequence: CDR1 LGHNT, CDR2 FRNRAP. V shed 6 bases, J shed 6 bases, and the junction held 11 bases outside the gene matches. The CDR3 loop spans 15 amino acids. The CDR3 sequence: CASGEGSGGSQPQHF. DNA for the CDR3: TGTGCTAGTGGAGAGGGGTCAGGGGGAAGTCAGCCCCAGCATTTT.

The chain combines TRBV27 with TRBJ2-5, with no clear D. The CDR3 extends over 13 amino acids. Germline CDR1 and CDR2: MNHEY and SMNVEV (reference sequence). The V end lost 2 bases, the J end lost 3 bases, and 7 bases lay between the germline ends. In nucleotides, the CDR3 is TGTGCCAGCAGTTTAAACAGAGAAGAGACCCAGTACTTC. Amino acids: CASSLNREETQYF.

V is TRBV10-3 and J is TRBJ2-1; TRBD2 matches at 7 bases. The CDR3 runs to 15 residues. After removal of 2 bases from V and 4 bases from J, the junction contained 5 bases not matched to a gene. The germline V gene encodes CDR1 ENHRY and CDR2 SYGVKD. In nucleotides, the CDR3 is TGTGCCATCAGTGAGCAGGCGGGGGTGTACAATGAGCAGTTCTTC. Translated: CAISEQAGVYNEQFF.

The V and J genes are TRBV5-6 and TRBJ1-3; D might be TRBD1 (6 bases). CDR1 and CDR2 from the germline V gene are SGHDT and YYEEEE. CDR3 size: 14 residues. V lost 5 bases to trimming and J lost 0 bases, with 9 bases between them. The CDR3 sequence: CASRTGSSGNTIYF. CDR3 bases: TGTGCCAGCAGAACAGGGTCCTCTGGAAACACCATATATTTT.

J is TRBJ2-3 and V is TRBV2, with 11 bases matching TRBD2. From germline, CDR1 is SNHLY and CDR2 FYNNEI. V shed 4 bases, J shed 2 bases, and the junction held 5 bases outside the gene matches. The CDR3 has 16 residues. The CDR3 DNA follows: TGTGCCAGCAGTGTGGCTAGCGGGGGGTACACAGATACGCAGTATTTT. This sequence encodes CASSVASGGYTDTQYF. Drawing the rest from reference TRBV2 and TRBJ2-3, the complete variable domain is EPEVTQTPSHQVTQMGQEVILRCVPISNHLYFYWYRQILGQKVEFLVSFYNNEISEKSEIFDDQFSVERPDGSNFTLKIRSTKLEDSAMYFCASSVASGGYTDTQYFGPGTRLTVL.

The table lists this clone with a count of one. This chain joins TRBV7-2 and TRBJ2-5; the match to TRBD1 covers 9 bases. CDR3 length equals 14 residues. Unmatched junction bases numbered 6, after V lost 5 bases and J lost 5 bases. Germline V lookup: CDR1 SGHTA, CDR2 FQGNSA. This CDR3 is CASSTRQGGETQYF. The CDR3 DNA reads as TGTGCCAGCAGCACACGACAGGGGGGGGAGACCCAGTACTTC.

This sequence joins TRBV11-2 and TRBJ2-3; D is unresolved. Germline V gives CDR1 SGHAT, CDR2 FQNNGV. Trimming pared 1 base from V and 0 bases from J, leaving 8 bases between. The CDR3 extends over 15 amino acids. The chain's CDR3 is CASSLVGVSTDTQYF. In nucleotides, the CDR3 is TGTGCCAGCAGCTTAGTCGGAGTTAGCACAGATACGCAGTATTTT.

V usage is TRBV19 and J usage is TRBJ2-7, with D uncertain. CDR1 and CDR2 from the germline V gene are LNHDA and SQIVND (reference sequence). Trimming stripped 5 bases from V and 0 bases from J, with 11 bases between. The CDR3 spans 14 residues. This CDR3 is CASSLSAGSYEQYF. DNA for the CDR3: TGTGCCAGTAGTCTATCGGCAGGCTCCTACGAGCAGTACTTC.

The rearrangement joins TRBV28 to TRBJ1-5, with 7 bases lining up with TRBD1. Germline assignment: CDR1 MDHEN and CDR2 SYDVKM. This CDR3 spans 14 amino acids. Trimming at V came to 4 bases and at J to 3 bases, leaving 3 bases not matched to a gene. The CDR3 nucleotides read TGTGCCAGCAGTTCAGGACAGGACAATCAGCCCCAGCATTTT. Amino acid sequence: CASSSGQDNQPQHF. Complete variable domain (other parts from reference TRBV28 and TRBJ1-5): DVKVTQSSRYLVKRTGEKVFLECVQDMDHENMFWYRQDPGLGLRLIYFSYDVKMKEKGDIPEGYSVSREKKERFSLILESASTNQTSMYLCASSSGQDNQPQHFGDGTRLSIL.

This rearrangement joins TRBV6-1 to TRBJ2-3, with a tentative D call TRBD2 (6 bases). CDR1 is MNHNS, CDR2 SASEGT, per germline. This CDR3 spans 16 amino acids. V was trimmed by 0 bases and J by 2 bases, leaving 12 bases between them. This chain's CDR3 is CASSEAVAAYTDTQYF. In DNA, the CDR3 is TGTGCCAGCAGTGAAGCAGTAGCGGCATACACAGATACGCAGTATTTT.

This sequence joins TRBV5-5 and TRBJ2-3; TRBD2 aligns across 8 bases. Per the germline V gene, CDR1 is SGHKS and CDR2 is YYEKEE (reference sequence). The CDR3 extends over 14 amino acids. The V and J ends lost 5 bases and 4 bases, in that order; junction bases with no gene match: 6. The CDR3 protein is CASRPRGVPDTQYF. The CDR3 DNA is TGTGCCAGCAGACCGCGGGGGGTCCCAGATACGCAGTATTTT.

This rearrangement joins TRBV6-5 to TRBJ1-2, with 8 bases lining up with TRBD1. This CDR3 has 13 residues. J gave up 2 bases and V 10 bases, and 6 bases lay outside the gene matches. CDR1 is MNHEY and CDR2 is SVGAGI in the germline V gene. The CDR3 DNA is TGTGCCATCACAGGGGGGGAAAACTATGGCTACACCTTC. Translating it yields CAITGGENYGYTF.

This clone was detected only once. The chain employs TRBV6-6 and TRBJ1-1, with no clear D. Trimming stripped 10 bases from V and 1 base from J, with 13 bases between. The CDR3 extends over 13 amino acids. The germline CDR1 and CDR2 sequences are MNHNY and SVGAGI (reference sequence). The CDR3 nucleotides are TGTGCCACCTTTCAACCGGGGAACACTGAAGCTTTCTTT. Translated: CATFQPGNTEAFF.

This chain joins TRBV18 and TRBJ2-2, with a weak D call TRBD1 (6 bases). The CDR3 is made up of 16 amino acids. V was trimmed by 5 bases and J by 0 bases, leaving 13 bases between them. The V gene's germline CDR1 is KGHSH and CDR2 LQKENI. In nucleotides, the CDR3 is TGTGCCAGCTCATCGAACAGGGTGACGAACACCGGGGAGCTGTTTTTT. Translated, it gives CASSSNRVTNTGELFF. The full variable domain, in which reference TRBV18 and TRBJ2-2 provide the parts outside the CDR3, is NAGVMQNPRHLVRRRGQEARLRCSPMKGHSHVYWYRQLPEEGLKFMVYLQKENIIDESGMPKERFSAEFPKEGPSILRIQQVVRGDSAAYFCASSSNRVTNTGELFFGEGSRLTVL.